These 23 T cell receptor beta chains share one sample of origin, sequenced in a study of post-analysis software for immune sequencing data. Unique molecular identifiers were built into the TCR beta cDNA libraries. Using its own MiXCR run on the PCR reads, TCRdb lists one record per CDR3 protein. Here the sample spans about 540,000 distinct CDR3 sequences, about a third being singletons. Study-wide findings and caveats: TRBV segments more frequent in patients than in controls numbered five and included TRBV5-6, TRBV5-1 and TRBV20-1.

These TCRs are of unknown antigen specificity. The sample was blood. These TCRs come from a girl under 18 with multiple sclerosis.

This clonotype occurred a few times. V usage is TRBV10-3 and J usage is TRBJ2-3; 9 bases map to TRBD1. Germline trimming cut 0 bases from V and 8 bases from J; bases unmatched to any gene: 6. This CDR3 is 15 amino acids long. Germline CDR1 is ENHRY and CDR2 is SYGVKD. CDR3 loop: CAISESGQGLITQYF. In nucleotides, the CDR3 is TGTGCCATCAGTGAGTCGGGACAGGGCCTTATTACGCAGTATTTT.

This clonotype was found a few times. The J gene is TRBJ2-1, the V gene TRBV7-9; TRBD1 aligns across 11 bases. CDR3 length: 15 amino acids. Germline lookup yields CDR1 SEHNR and CDR2 FQNEAQ (reference sequence). Unmatched junction bases numbered 5, after V lost 3 bases and J lost 7 bases. The CDR3 loop is CASSLGTGGRNEQFF. As DNA, the CDR3 is TGTGCCAGCAGCTTGGGGACAGGGGGTAGGAATGAGCAGTTCTTC. The variable domain in full, with the rest retrieved from reference TRBV7-9 and TRBJ2-1, is DTGVSQNPRHKITKRGQNVTFRCDPISEHNRLYWYRQTLGQGPEFLTYFQNEAQLEKSRLLSDRFSAERPKGSFSTLEIQRTEQGDSAMYLCASSLGTGGRNEQFFGPGTRLTVL.

The genes are TRBV20-1 and TRBJ2-4; D assignment may be TRBD1 or TRBD2 (5 bases each). Germline CDR1 reads DFQATT; CDR2 reads SNEGSKA (reference sequence). The CDR3 loop spans 15 amino acids. Trimming cost V 0 bases and J 7 bases, with 16 bases left between them. CDR3 region: CSARDHEGWVNIQYF. The CDR3 nucleotides are TGCAGTGCTAGAGACCATGAGGGGTGGGTGAACATTCAGTACTTC.

The chain links TRBV20-1 to TRBJ2-6; D is uncertain. Per the germline V gene, CDR1 is DFQATT and CDR2 is SNEGSKA (reference sequence). V lost 6 bases, J lost 0 bases, and 6 bases lay in between. The CDR3 loop spans 13 amino acids. The CDR3 nucleotides are TGCAGTGCGCGGATCTCTGGGGCCAACGTCCTGACTTTC. Its protein product is CSARISGANVLTF.

This chain links TRBV2 with TRBJ2-7, with TRBD1 matching over 9 bases. TRBJ2-5 explains the end of the DNA better; the J call may be wrong. Per the germline V gene, CDR1 is SNHLY and CDR2 is FYNNEI. The CDR3 has 12 residues. The CDR3 here is CADRGNGETQYF. The CDR3 DNA is TGTGCCGACAGGGGGAATGGGGAGACCCAGTACTTC.

CDR3 region: CASSLASQYEQFF. CDR3 bases: TGTGCCAGCAGCTTGGCCTCCCAGTACGAGCAGTTCTTC. The V and J genes are TRBV5-5 and TRBJ2-1; D unclear. The CDR3 spans 13 residues. Germline lookup yields CDR1 SGHKS and CDR2 YYEKEE (reference sequence). Trimming left V 0 bases short and J 10 bases short, with 11 bases between.

The chain is built from TRBV6-4 and TRBJ2-3; 8 positions agree with TRBD2. CDR3 length equals 14 residues. Germline V gene lookup returns CDR1 MRHNA and CDR2 SNTAGT. V gave up 3 bases and J gave up 5 bases; unmatched junction bases: 4. CDR3 loop: CASSDSGGGDTQYF. In DNA form, the CDR3 reads TGTGCCAGCAGTGATTCCGGGGGGGGAGATACGCAGTATTTT.

This clonotype was found a few times. This rearrangement joins TRBV29-1 to TRBJ1-2; maybe TRBD1 (5 bases). This CDR3 has 11 amino acids. Trimming pared 8 bases from V and 8 bases from J, leaving 15 bases between. Germline V lookup: CDR1 SQVTM, CDR2 ANQGSEA. DNA of the CDR3: TGCAGCCTTCAGACCGAGGGGGGCTACACCTTC. Amino acid sequence: CSLQTEGGYTF.

The rearrangement links TRBV20-1 to TRBJ2-6; 9 nucleotides match TRBD1. The CDR3 spans 12 residues. The V gene's germline CDR1 is DFQATT and CDR2 SNEGSKA (reference sequence). Germline trimming cut 6 bases from V and 13 bases from J; bases unmatched to any gene: 7. This CDR3 is CSAGDRDRVLTF. Written as DNA, the CDR3 is TGCAGTGCAGGGGACAGGGACAGGGTCCTGACTTTC.

The sample holds a few counts of this clonotype. The chain links TRBV10-1 to TRBJ2-7; no firm D call. The germline V gene encodes CDR1 WNHNN and CDR2 SYGVQD (reference sequence). This CDR3 region has 15 residues. V lost 2 bases and J lost 1, with 12 bases in between. CDR3 nucleotides: TGCGCCAGCAGTGAGAGTAGAGTGGGGTCCTACGAGCAGTACTTC. Residues: CASSESRVGSYEQYF.

The genes are TRBV7-9 and TRBJ2-3, with no clear D. This CDR3 is built from 12 residues. Trimming removed 2 bases from V and 4 bases from J, with 4 bases in between. Germline loops: CDR1 SEHNR, CDR2 FQNEAQ (reference sequence). The DNA for the CDR3 is TGTGCCAGCAGCTTAAAGCCAGATACGCAGTATTTT. It is translated as CASSLKPDTQYF.

The chain links TRBV3-1 to TRBJ2-7; the match to TRBD2 covers 12 bases. V was pared by 4 bases and J by 3 bases, with 10 bases of the junction left unmatched. The CDR3 loop spans 17 amino acids. The germline CDR1 and CDR2 sequences are LGHDT and YNNKEL (reference sequence). CDR3 nucleotide sequence: TGTGCCAGCAGCCCCCGGCGACTAGCGGGGGATATCTACGAGCAGTACTTC. As protein: CASSPRRLAGDIYEQYF.

This clonotype turned up a few times. This chain uses TRBV4-2 with TRBJ2-3, with 13 bases lining up with TRBD2. Germline V CDR1 and CDR2: LGHNA, YNFKEQ. V trimming: 1 base; J trimming: 4 bases; junction bases outside the gene matches: 14. The CDR3 sequence is 20 residues long. CDR3 loop: CASSQAGEPGLAGQADTQYF. The CDR3, as DNA: TGTGCCAGCAGCCAAGCAGGAGAGCCGGGACTAGCGGGGCAGGCAGATACGCAGTATTTT.

This clonotype was found many times. The chain uses TRBV4-1 and TRBJ2-1; 10 bases are shared with TRBD2. J lost 4 bases, V lost 4 bases, and 10 bases had no gene match. This CDR3 has 17 residues. From germline, CDR1 is MGHRA and CDR2 YSYEKL. The CDR3 sequence is CASSPRASGGRYNEQFF. As DNA, the CDR3 is TGCGCCAGCAGCCCCCGGGCTAGCGGGGGCCGTTACAATGAGCAGTTCTTC.

This clonotype was recorded a few times. The rearrangement joins TRBV6-1 to TRBJ2-7; TRBD2 matches 7 bases. Germline assignment: CDR1 MNHNS and CDR2 SASEGT. With 5 bases clipped from V and 1 base from J, the junction kept 11 bases outside the gene matches. The CDR3 has 16 residues. In DNA, the CDR3 is TGTGCCAGCAGTACCAAAAGCGGGGTGGGGTCCTACGAGCAGTACTTC. This sequence encodes CASSTKSGVGSYEQYF.

The chain couples TRBV29-1 to TRBJ1-2; the D is unclear. CDR1 is SQVTM, CDR2 ANQGSEA, per germline. The CDR3 is made up of 14 amino acids. V lost 2 bases and J 3 bases, leaving 13 bases between the germline ends. The CDR3 protein is CSVERASTDYGYTF. CDR3 coding DNA: TGCAGCGTTGAAAGAGCGTCTACCGACTATGGCTACACCTTC.

The genes are TRBV7-2 and TRBJ2-1; TRBD1 aligns across 8 bases. Looked up from germline, CDR1 is SGHTA and CDR2 is FQGNSA. Losses at the gene ends were 3 bases for V and 13 bases for J; bases not matched to a gene: 8. The length of the CDR3 is 13 residues. CDR3 bases: TGTGCCAGCAGCTTTGGGACAGGAAGAAGACAGTTCTTC. Translation: CASSFGTGRRQFF.

This chain uses TRBV6-5 with TRBJ1-2; D is undetermined. This CDR3 region has 15 residues. Germline CDR1 is MNHEY and CDR2 is SVGAGI. With 0 bases removed from V and 0 bases from J, the gap between germline ends came to 8 bases. In DNA, the CDR3 is TGTGCCAGCAGTTACTCTGACGGACCTAACTATGGCTACACCTTC. Amino acid sequence: CASSYSDGPNYGYTF.

The CDR3, as DNA: TGTGCCAGCAGCCGAGGACCGGGTTCACCCCTCCACTTT. Residues: CASSRGPGSPLHF. This chain connects TRBV5-6 to TRBJ1-6; D uncertain. CDR3 length: 13 amino acids. V was trimmed by 4 bases and J by 9 bases, leaving 11 bases between them. Per the germline V gene, CDR1 is SGHDT and CDR2 is YYEEEE.

The chain carries TRBV15 and TRBJ1-4; no reliable D call. Germline CDR1 and CDR2: LNHNV and YYDKDF (reference sequence). Trimming stripped 4 bases from V and 6 bases from J, with 3 bases between. There are 11 residues in the CDR3. The CDR3 sequence is CATSTDEKLFF. The CDR3 DNA reads as TGTGCCACCAGCACGGATGAAAAACTGTTTTTT.

The J gene is TRBJ1-6, the V gene TRBV7-2; D may be TRBD1 (5 bases). V shed 1 base and J shed 9 bases, with 13 bases lying between them. CDR1 is SGHTA and CDR2 is FQGNSA in the germline V gene. The CDR3 has 15 amino acids. The CDR3 reads CASSLVAGSGSPLHF. In nucleotides, the CDR3 is TGTGCCAGCAGCTTAGTTGCAGGGTCGGGTTCACCCCTCCACTTT.

As concerns this clonotype: The junction differs from germline at one of its ends, possibly a read error. This sequence joins TRBV10-1 and TRBJ2-1; tentative D call: TRBD1 (6 bases). Germline-derived CDR1 and CDR2 are WNHNN and SYGVQD (reference sequence). The CDR3 extends over 14 amino acids. The CDR3 region is CASSAAGAWGEQVF. The CDR3 DNA follows: TGCGCCAGCAGTGCGGCAGGGGCTTGGGGTGAGCAGGTCTTC.

This clonotype has only one observation. The rearrangement joins TRBV7-9 to TRBJ2-5, with TRBD1 as a possible D gene (6 bases). V lost 8 bases and J 1 base, leaving 14 bases between the germline ends. The CDR3 extends over 14 amino acids. Germline lookup yields CDR1 SEHNR and CDR2 FQNEAQ (reference sequence). CDR3 protein: CASREGGPQETQYF. The CDR3 nucleotides are TGTGCCAGCCGGGAAGGGGGACCCCAAGAGACCCAGTACTTC.